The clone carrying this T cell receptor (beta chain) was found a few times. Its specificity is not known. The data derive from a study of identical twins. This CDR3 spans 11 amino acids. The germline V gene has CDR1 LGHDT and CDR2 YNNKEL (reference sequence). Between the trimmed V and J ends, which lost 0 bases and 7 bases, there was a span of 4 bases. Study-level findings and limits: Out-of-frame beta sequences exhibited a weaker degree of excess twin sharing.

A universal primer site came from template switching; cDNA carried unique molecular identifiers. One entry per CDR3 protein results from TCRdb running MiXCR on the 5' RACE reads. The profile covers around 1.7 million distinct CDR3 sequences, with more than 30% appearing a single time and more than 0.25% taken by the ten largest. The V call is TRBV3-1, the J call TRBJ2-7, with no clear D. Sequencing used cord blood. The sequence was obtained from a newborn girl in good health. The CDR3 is CASSQDWEQYF. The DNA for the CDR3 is TGTGCCAGCAGCCAAGATTGGGAGCAGTACTTC.